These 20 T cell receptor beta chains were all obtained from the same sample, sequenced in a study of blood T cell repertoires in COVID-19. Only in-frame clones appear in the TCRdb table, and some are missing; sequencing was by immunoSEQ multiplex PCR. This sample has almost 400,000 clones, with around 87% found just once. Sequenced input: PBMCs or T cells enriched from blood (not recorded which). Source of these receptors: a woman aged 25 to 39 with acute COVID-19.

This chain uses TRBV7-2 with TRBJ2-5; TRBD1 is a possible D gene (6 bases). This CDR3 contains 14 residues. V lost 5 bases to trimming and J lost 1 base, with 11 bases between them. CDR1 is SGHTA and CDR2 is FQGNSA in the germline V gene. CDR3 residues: CASSPWGLQETQYF. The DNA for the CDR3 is TGTGCCAGCAGCCCCTGGGGGCTCCAAGAGACCCAGTACTTC.

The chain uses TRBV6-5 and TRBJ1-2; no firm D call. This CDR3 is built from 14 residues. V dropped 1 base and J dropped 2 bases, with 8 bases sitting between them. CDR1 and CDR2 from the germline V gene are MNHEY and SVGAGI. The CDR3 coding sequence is TGTGCCAGCAGTTACTACAGCCTAAACTATGGCTACACCTTC. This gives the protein CASSYYSLNYGYTF.

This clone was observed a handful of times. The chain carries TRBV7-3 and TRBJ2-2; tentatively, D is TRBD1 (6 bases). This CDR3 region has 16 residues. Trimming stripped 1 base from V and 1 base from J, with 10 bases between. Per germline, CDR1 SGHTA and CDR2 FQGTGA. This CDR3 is CASSLMGAENTGELFF. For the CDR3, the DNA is TGTGCCAGCAGCTTAATGGGGGCGGAGAACACCGGGGAGCTGTTTTTT.

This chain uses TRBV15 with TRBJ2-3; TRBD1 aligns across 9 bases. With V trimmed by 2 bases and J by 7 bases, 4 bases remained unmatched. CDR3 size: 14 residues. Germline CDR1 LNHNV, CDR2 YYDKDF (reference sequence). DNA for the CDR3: TGTGCCACCAGCAGAACAGGGGGCGCGTATACGCAGTATTTT. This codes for CATSRTGGAYTQYF.

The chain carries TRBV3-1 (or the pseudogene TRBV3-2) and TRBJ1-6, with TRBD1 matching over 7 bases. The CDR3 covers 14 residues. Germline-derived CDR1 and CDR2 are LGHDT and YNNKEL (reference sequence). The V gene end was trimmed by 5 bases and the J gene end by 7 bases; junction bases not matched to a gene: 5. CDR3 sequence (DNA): TGTGCCAGCAGCTTGACAGGGATGAATTCACCCCTCCACTTT. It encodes CASSLTGMNSPLHF.

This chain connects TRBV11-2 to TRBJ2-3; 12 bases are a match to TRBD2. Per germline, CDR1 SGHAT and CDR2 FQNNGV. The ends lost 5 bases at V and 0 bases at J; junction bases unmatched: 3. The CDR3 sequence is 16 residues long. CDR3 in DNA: TGTGCCAGCAGCCCAACTAGCGGGGGGAGCACAGATACGCAGTATTTT. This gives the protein CASSPTSGGSTDTQYF.

Here the CDR3 DNA reads TGTGCCAGCAGGTCAGGCGGGGGGGCCGATGAGCAGTTCTTC. Encoded protein: CASRSGGGADEQFF. V and J are TRBV2 and TRBJ2-1, with 9 nucleotides matching TRBD2. This CDR3 contains 14 residues. Losses at the gene ends were 6 bases for V and 8 bases for J; bases not matched to a gene: 8. Germline lookup yields CDR1 SNHLY and CDR2 FYNNEI. Looking up the rest from reference TRBV2 and TRBJ2-1 gives the full variable domain: EPEVTQTPSHQVTQMGQEVILRCVPISNHLYFYWYRQILGQKVEFLVSFYNNEISEKSEIFDDQFSVERPDGSNFTLKIRSTKLEDSAMYFCASRSGGGADEQFFGPGTRLTVL.

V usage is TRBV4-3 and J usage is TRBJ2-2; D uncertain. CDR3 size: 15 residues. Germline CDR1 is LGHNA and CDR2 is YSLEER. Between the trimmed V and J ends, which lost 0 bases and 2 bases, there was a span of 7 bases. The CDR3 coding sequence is TGCGCCAGCAGCCAAGATAGACTTAACACCGGGGAGCTGTTTTTT. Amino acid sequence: CASSQDRLNTGELFF.

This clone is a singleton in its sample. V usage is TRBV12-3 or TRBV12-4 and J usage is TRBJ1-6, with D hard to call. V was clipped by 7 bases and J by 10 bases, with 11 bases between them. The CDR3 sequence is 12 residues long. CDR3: CASTMRGSPLHF. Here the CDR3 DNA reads TGTGCCAGCACCATGAGAGGATCACCCCTCCACTTT.

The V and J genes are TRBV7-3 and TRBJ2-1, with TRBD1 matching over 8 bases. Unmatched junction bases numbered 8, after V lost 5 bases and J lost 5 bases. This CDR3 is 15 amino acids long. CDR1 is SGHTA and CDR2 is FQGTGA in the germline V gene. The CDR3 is CASSHRQGHHNEQFF. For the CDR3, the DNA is TGTGCCAGCAGCCATCGACAGGGGCACCACAATGAGCAGTTCTTC.

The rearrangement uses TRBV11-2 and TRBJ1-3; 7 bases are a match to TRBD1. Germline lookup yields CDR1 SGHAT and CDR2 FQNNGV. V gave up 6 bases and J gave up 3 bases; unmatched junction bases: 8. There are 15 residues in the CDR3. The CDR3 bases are TGTGCCAGCAGAGAGAGGGGGCGCGGTGGAAACACCATATATTTT. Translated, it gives CASRERGRGGNTIYF.

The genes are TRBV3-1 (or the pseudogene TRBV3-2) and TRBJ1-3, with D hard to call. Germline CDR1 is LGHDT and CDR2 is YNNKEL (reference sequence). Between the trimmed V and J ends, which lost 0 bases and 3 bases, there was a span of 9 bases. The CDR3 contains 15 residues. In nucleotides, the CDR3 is TGTGCCAGCAGCCAAGAAATCCTTCGTGGAAACACCATATATTTT. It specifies CASSQEILRGNTIYF.

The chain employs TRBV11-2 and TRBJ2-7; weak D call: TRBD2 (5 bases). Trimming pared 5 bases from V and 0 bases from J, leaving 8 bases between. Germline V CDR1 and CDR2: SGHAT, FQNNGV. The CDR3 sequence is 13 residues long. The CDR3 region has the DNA TGTGCCAGCAGCCGGGGTGTCTCCTACGAGCAGTACTTC. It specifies CASSRGVSYEQYF. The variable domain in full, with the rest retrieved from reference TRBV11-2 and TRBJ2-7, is EAGVAQSPRYKIIEKRQSVAFWCNPISGHATLYWYQQILGQGPKLLIQFQNNGVVDDSQLPKDRFSAERLKGVDSTLKIQPAKLEDSAVYLCASSRGVSYEQYFGPGTRLTVT.

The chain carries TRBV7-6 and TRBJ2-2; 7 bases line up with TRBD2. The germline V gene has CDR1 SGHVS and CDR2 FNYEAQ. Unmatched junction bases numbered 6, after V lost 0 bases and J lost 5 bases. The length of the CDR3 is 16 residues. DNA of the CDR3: TGTGCCAGCAGCTTAGCGAGCGGGATAGGGACCGGGGAGCTGTTTTTT. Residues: CASSLASGIGTGELFF.

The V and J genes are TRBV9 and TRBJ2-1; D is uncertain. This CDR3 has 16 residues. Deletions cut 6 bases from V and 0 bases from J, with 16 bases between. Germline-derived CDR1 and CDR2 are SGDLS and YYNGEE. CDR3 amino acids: CASNPYSLSSYNEQFF. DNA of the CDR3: TGTGCCAGCAACCCCTACAGCCTTAGCTCCTACAATGAGCAGTTCTTC. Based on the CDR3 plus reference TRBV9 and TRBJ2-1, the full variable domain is DSGVTQTPKHLITATGQRVTLRCSPRSGDLSVYWYQQSLDQGLQFLIQYYNGEERAKGNILERFSAQQFPDLHSELNLSSLELGDSALYFCASNPYSLSSYNEQFFGPGTRLTVL.

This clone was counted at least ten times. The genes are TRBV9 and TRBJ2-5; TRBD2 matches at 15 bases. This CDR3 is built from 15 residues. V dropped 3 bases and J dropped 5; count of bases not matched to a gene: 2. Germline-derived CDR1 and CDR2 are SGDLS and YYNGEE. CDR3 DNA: TGTGCCAGCAGCGATGGGACTAGCGGGGGGGAGACCCAGTACTTC. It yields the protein CASSDGTSGGETQYF.

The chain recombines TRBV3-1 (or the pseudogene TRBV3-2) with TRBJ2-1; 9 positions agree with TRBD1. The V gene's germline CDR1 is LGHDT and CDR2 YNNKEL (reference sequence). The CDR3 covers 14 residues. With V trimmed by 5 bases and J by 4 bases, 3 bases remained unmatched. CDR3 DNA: TGTGCCAGCAGCTGGGACAGGGCTTACAATGAGCAGTTCTTC. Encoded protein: CASSWDRAYNEQFF.

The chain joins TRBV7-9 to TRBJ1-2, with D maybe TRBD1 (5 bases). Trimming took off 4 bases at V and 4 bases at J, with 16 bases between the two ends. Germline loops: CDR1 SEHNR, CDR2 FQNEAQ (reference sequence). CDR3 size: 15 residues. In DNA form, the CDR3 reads TGTGCCAGCAGCTCGTCTGGAGGGGCCGGCTATGGCTACACCTTC. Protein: CASSSSGGAGYGYTF.

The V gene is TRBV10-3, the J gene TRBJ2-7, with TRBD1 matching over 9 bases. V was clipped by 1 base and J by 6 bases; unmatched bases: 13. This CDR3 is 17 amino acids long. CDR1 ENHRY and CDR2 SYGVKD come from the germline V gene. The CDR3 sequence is CAISEFTRDRVSFEQYF. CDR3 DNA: TGTGCCATCAGTGAGTTTACGAGGGACAGGGTGTCGTTCGAGCAGTACTTC.

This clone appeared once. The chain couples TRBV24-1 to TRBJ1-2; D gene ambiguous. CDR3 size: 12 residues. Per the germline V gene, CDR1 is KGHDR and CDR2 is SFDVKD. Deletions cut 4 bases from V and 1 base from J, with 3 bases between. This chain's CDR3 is CATSDNNYGYTF. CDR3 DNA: TGTGCCACCAGTGACAATAACTATGGCTACACCTTC.